These 29 T cell receptor beta chains share one sample of origin, sequenced in a study of CD8 T cells in Susac syndrome. RNA totalling roughly 0.5 to 1 ug underwent reverse transcription with random hexamers. TCRdb reprocessed the immunoSEQ multiplex PCR reads via MiXCR and lists one record per CDR3 protein. The sample contains more than 150,000 distinct CDR3 sequences, about 94% of which appear only once. The sequenced material came from CD4+ T cells from PBMCs. The source of these receptors is a human donor in good health.

This chain joins TRBV18 and TRBJ1-1; 12 nucleotides match TRBD1. V gave up 3 bases and J gave up 1 base; unmatched junction bases: 6. CDR3 length: 17 residues. Germline V gene sequence: CDR1 KGHSH, CDR2 LQKENI. The CDR3 is CASSPRGTGGKNTEAFF. The CDR3 DNA follows: TGTGCCAGCTCACCTCGGGGGACAGGGGGCAAGAACACTGAAGCTTTCTTT.

V is TRBV6-2 or TRBV6-3 and J is TRBJ1-2, with TRBD1 as a possible D gene (5 bases). The CDR3 contains 10 residues. Germline values: CDR1 MNHEY, CDR2 SVGEGT. Trimming cost V 8 bases and J 8 bases, with 9 bases left between them. CDR3 region: CASGRQGYTF. The CDR3 region has the DNA TGTGCCAGCGGAAGACAGGGCTACACCTTC.

The J gene is TRBJ2-7, the V gene TRBV29-1; 8 nucleotides match TRBD1. CDR1 and CDR2 from the germline V gene are SQVTM and ANQGSEA. The CDR3 consists of 15 residues. Losses at the gene ends were 0 bases for V and 5 bases for J; bases not matched to a gene: 9. This CDR3 is CSVEDLTGGPDEQYF. The DNA of the CDR3 is TGCAGCGTTGAAGATCTAACAGGGGGGCCAGACGAGCAGTACTTC.

This sequence joins TRBV12-3 or TRBV12-4 and TRBJ1-5, with 9 bases lining up with TRBD1. The ends lost 5 bases at V and 0 bases at J; junction bases unmatched: 8. The CDR3 length is 17 residues. CDR3 protein: CASSAGTGTRSNQPQHF. The CDR3, as DNA: TGTGCCAGCAGTGCCGGGACAGGGACACGTAGCAATCAGCCCCAGCATTTT.

The chain has TRBV20-1 and TRBJ2-5; 8 bases agree with TRBD2. The CDR3 consists of 15 residues. CDR1 and CDR2 (germline): DFQATT, SNEGSKA (reference sequence). V trimming: 3 bases; J trimming: 2 bases; junction bases outside the gene matches: 8. The CDR3 region has the DNA TGCAGTGCTAGGAGCCTAGCGGGTGGGCAAGAGACCCAGTACTTC. Translated: CSARSLAGGQETQYF.

The chain recombines TRBV9 with TRBJ1-6; D possibly corresponds to TRBD1 (6 bases). Germline CDR1 and CDR2: SGDLS and YYNGEE. V dropped 0 bases and J dropped 7 bases, with 14 bases sitting between them. The CDR3 has 16 residues. The CDR3 bases are TGTGCCAGCAGCGTAGACCCGAAGGGGGGGAATTCACCCCTCCACTTT. Translating it yields CASSVDPKGGNSPLHF.

This clonotype was counted a single time. The V call is TRBV29-1, the J call TRBJ2-3; D may be TRBD2 (6 bases). Per the germline V gene, CDR1 is SQVTM and CDR2 is ANQGSEA. The CDR3 contains 14 residues. Deletions cut 4 bases from V and 7 bases from J, with 18 bases between. The CDR3 here is CSVGFILARNTQYF. Here the CDR3 DNA reads TGCAGCGTTGGGTTTATACTAGCTAGAAATACGCAGTATTTT.

The chain uses TRBV30 and TRBJ1-5; a weak D match, TRBD1 (6 bases). V gave up 5 bases and J gave up 3 bases, with 11 bases separating them. CDR3 length: 13 amino acids. Germline V CDR1 and CDR2: GTSNPN, SVGIG (reference sequence). CDR3 loop: CAWAGQNNQPQHF. DNA of the CDR3: TGTGCCTGGGCTGGACAGAACAATCAGCCCCAGCATTTT.

The chain employs TRBV6-5 and TRBJ1-6; a weak D match, TRBD1 (5 bases). CDR1 is MNHEY, CDR2 SVGAGI, per germline. The CDR3 is 15 residues long. V lost 1 base and J 5 bases, leaving 9 bases between the germline ends. Here the CDR3 reads CASSYFREHNSPLHF. DNA of the CDR3: TGTGCCAGCAGTTACTTCAGGGAGCATAATTCACCCCTCCACTTT.

The V call is TRBV9, the J call TRBJ2-2; the D is unclear. CDR3 length: 16 residues. Germline loops: CDR1 SGDLS, CDR2 YYNGEE. Deletions cut 0 bases from V and 1 base from J, with 10 bases between. The CDR3 nucleotides are TGTGCCAGCAGCGTAGCCACAGTCGGGAACACCGGGGAGCTGTTTTTT. Its translation is CASSVATVGNTGELFF. The full variable domain, its missing parts supplied by reference TRBV9 and TRBJ2-2, is DSGVTQTPKHLITATGQRVTLRCSPRSGDLSVYWYQQSLDQGLQFLIQYYNGEERAKGNILERFSAQQFPDLHSELNLSSLELGDSALYFCASSVATVGNTGELFFGEGSRLTVL.

The chain has TRBV29-1 and TRBJ2-5; D is unclear. Trimming stripped 1 base from V and 4 bases from J, with 10 bases between. CDR1 is SQVTM, CDR2 ANQGSEA, per germline. CDR3 length equals 13 residues. This CDR3 reads CSVEVTVGETQYF. As DNA, the CDR3 is TGCAGCGTTGAAGTAACGGTCGGAGAGACCCAGTACTTC.

The genes are TRBV12-3 or TRBV12-4 and TRBJ2-2; D may be TRBD1 (6 bases). The CDR3 is made up of 14 amino acids. Trimming pared 4 bases from V and 6 bases from J, leaving 12 bases between. The CDR3 DNA is TGTGCCAGCAGTTCCACAGGGTATGCCGGGGAGCTGTTTTTT. Translated: CASSSTGYAGELFF.

The genes are TRBV10-3 and TRBJ2-5, with D perhaps TRBD2 (7 bases). The CDR3 covers 12 residues. The V end was cut by 8 bases, the J end by 1 base, with 8 bases between. CDR1 ENHRY and CDR2 SYGVKD come from the germline V gene. In DNA form, the CDR3 reads TGTGCCATCGGGGGGGCCCAAGAGACCCAGTACTTC. Its protein product is CAIGGAQETQYF.

The J gene is TRBJ2-3, the V gene TRBV3-1; 9 positions match TRBD2. CDR3 length: 18 amino acids. J gave up 2 bases and V 1 base, and 10 bases lay outside the gene matches. Germline V gene lookup returns CDR1 LGHDT and CDR2 YNNKEL (reference sequence). This chain's CDR3 is CASSQGGWASGDTDTQYF. CDR3 coding DNA: TGTGCCAGCAGCCAAGGAGGGTGGGCTAGCGGGGACACAGATACGCAGTATTTT.

The rearrangement links TRBV3-1 to TRBJ1-5, with D unresolved. This CDR3 is 13 amino acids long. Trimming left V 0 bases short and J 5 bases short, with 5 bases between. Germline V lookup: CDR1 LGHDT, CDR2 YNNKEL (reference sequence). Written as DNA, the CDR3 is TGTGCCAGCAGCCAAGACGGGGATCAGCCCCAGCATTTT. Amino acid sequence: CASSQDGDQPQHF.

Here the CDR3 reads CATSRGPLYGYTF. The CDR3 nucleotides read TGTGCCACCAGCAGAGGACCCTTGTATGGCTACACCTTC. The J gene is TRBJ1-2, the V gene TRBV15; D is uncertain. Germline lookup yields CDR1 LNHNV and CDR2 YYDKDF (reference sequence). The CDR3 runs to 13 residues. V was shortened by 1 base and J by 5 bases, with 8 bases between the two germline ends.

V is TRBV24-1 and J is TRBJ2-5; D gene ambiguous. Trimming took 4 bases from V and 2 from J, leaving 13 bases between them. The V gene's germline CDR1 is KGHDR and CDR2 SFDVKD. The CDR3 contains 15 residues. CDR3 sequence (DNA): TGTGCCACCAGTGAACGGGCAACAGCTCAAGAGACCCAGTACTTC. This translates into CATSERATAQETQYF.

V is TRBV9 and J is TRBJ1-2; tentatively, D is TRBD1 (6 bases). The germline V gene encodes CDR1 SGDLS and CDR2 YYNGEE. This CDR3 spans 11 amino acids. V lost 4 bases and J 8 bases, leaving 9 bases between the germline ends. In nucleotides, the CDR3 is TGTGCCAGCAGCAGGGGGGGAGGCTACACCTTC. Encoded protein: CASSRGGGYTF.

The rearrangement joins TRBV20-1 to TRBJ1-5; no clear D gene. Germline-derived CDR1 and CDR2 are DFQATT and SNEGSKA (reference sequence). The CDR3 has 12 residues. V was clipped by 4 bases and J by 1 base, with 5 bases between them. The CDR3: CSAIKSNQPQHF. DNA of the CDR3: TGCAGTGCTATCAAGAGCAATCAGCCCCAGCATTTT.

This clonotype was counted a single time. The rearrangement joins TRBV2 to TRBJ2-1, with 8 nucleotides matching TRBD1. This CDR3 is 13 amino acids long. V shed 3 bases and J 14 bases; nucleotides not matched to a gene: 9. CDR1 SNHLY and CDR2 FYNNEI come from the germline V gene. The CDR3 protein is CASSEGQALGKFF. DNA for the CDR3: TGTGCCAGCAGTGAGGGACAGGCGTTAGGGAAGTTCTTC. Filled out from reference TRBV2 and TRBJ2-1, the complete variable domain reads EPEVTQTPSHQVTQMGQEVILRCVPISNHLYFYWYRQILGQKVEFLVSFYNNEISEKSEIFDDQFSVERPDGSNFTLKIRSTKLEDSAMYFCASSEGQALGKFFGPGTRLTVL.

The genes are TRBV24-1 and TRBJ2-5; weak D call: TRBD2 (5 bases). In germline, CDR1 is KGHDR, CDR2 SFDVKD. Trimming took off 7 bases at V and 4 bases at J, with 15 bases between the two ends. The CDR3 contains 14 residues. The CDR3 sequence is CATRGACWGETQYF. The CDR3 nucleotides read TGTGCCACCAGGGGAGCTTGTTGGGGAGAGACCCAGTACTTC.

V and J are TRBV29-1 and TRBJ2-2, with a possible D match to TRBD2 (5 bases). This CDR3 region has 14 residues. The germline V and J ends were trimmed by 2 bases and 1 base, with 8 bases remaining between them. Germline assignment: CDR1 SQVTM and CDR2 ANQGSEA. For the CDR3, the DNA is TGCAGCGTTGAAAAAGGGAGGAACACCGGGGAGCTGTTTTTT. It yields the protein CSVEKGRNTGELFF.

The chain couples TRBV12-3 or TRBV12-4 to TRBJ2-3; no definite D call. The V gene lost 3 bases and the J gene lost 6 bases, with 7 bases spanning the gap. CDR3 length: 12 amino acids. The chain's CDR3 is CASSLRFDTQYF. CDR3 bases: TGTGCCAGCAGTTTGCGTTTCGATACGCAGTATTTT.

This chain uses TRBV20-1 with TRBJ2-1, with unresolved D. The CDR3 consists of 15 residues. The germline gives CDR1 DFQATT, CDR2 SNEGSKA (reference sequence). Trimming left V 5 bases short and J 2 bases short, with 16 bases between. The CDR3 DNA follows: TGCAGTGCTTCCCTCCTCGGTGGTGCCTACAATGAGCAGTTCTTC. Translation gives CSASLLGGAYNEQFF.

The rearrangement uses TRBV23-1 and TRBJ2-1; unclear D gene. TRBV23-1 is classed as an ORF, of uncertain function. CDR3 length: 16 amino acids. Trimming shortened V by 0 bases and J by 0 bases, and 9 bases separated the two germline ends. CDR3: CASSQSRPSSYNEQFF. For the CDR3, the DNA is TGCGCCAGCAGTCAATCGAGGCCGAGCTCCTACAATGAGCAGTTCTTC.

The chain employs TRBV9 and TRBJ2-3; the match to TRBD2 covers 12 bases. The germline V gene encodes CDR1 SGDLS and CDR2 YYNGEE. CDR3 length: 16 residues. Losses at the gene ends were 3 bases for V and 4 bases for J; bases not matched to a gene: 6. CDR3 in DNA: TGTGCCAGCAGCGCACCTAGCGGGGGGGTACCAGATACGCAGTATTTT. As protein: CASSAPSGGVPDTQYF.

This chain uses TRBV29-1 with TRBJ1-1; 10 bases agree with TRBD1. V shed 6 bases, J shed 0 bases, and the junction held 4 bases outside the gene matches. This CDR3 has 14 amino acids. Germline V gene data show CDR1 as SQVTM and CDR2 as ANQGSEA. As DNA, the CDR3 is TGCAGCGTGGGACAGGGGTCTATGAACACTGAAGCTTTCTTT. This codes for CSVGQGSMNTEAFF.

The V and J genes are TRBV18 and TRBJ2-5, with D possibly TRBD1 on 5 matching bases. The CDR3 loop spans 13 amino acids. V was shortened by 4 bases and J by 3 bases, with 9 bases between the two germline ends. The germline V gene has CDR1 KGHSH and CDR2 LQKENI. The CDR3 spells CASSLRQKETQYF. CDR3 bases: TGTGCCAGCTCACTTCGACAGAAAGAGACCCAGTACTTC.

The rearrangement uses TRBV14 and TRBJ2-7; D not certain. Germline V gives CDR1 SGHDN, CDR2 FVKESK. Trimming removed 6 bases from V and 4 bases from J, with 19 bases in between. The CDR3 runs to 15 residues. The CDR3 reads CASSQLLANRYEQYF. As DNA, the CDR3 is TGTGCCAGCAGTCAACTGTTGGCTAACCGTTACGAGCAGTACTTC.